The clone carrying this T cell receptor (beta chain) was seen repeatedly, ten times or more. Every unsorted PBMC PCR replicate was loaded with about 300 ng DNA, about 30,000 T cell genomes. In the original analysis: Junction-only sequences without quality scores came from ImmunoSEQ, so filtering differed. Generated by immunoSEQ multiplex PCR, the TCRdb table keeps only in-frame clones and is missing some. V and J calls and clone size come straight from that table; D and trimming were deduced from the DNA. The repertoire holds fewer than 600,000 clones, with approximately 71% as singletons. The CDR3 contains 13 residues. V was cut by 0 bases and J by 9 bases, with 10 bases left in between. Germline loops: CDR1 SGHRS, CDR2 YFSETQ. The data are from a study of shared clonotypes between healthy human individuals. Unsorted samples used roughly 95 million PBMCs for genomic DNA.

This receptor was obtained from a woman aged 40 to 50 in good health. Some clones in this sample may be carry-over from other donors' samples. V and J are TRBV5-1 and TRBJ2-1, with D possibly TRBD2 on 5 matching bases. The sequencing sample was made of PBMCs. The CDR3 protein is CASSLVSDSEQFF. DNA of the CDR3: TGCGCCAGCAGCTTGGTTAGCGATTCTGAGCAGTTCTTC. Based on the CDR3 plus reference TRBV5-1 and TRBJ2-1, the full variable domain is KAGVTQTPRYLIKTRGQQVTLSCSPISGHRSVSWYQQTPGQGLQFLFEYFSETQRNKGNFPGRFSGRQFSNSRSEMNVSTLELGDSALYLCASSLVSDSEQFFGPGTRLTVL.